These 14 T cell receptor beta chains were all obtained from the same sample, sequenced in a study of T cell responses to AZD1222 COVID-19 vaccine. Repertoires were generated with immunoSEQ multiplex PCR, while TCRdb's copy carries only in-frame clones and drops some. The table records tens of thousands of clones, 80% to 90% of them present only once. The sequenced sample was peripheral blood, obtained on day 0 of AZD1222 vaccination. Receptors originate from an adult in good health.

CDR3 bases: TGTGCCAGTAGTAGCACAGGGGCGACCTATGGCTACACCTTC. Its protein product is CASSSTGATYGYTF. The chain is built from TRBV19 and TRBJ1-2; 7 nucleotides line up with TRBD1. The V segment lost 4 bases and the J segment 4 bases; nucleotides outside the gene matches: 6. The CDR3 loop spans 14 amino acids. CDR1 is LNHDA and CDR2 is SQIVND in the germline V gene (reference sequence).

The chain combines TRBV7-3 with TRBJ2-2, with 10 nucleotides matching TRBD1. This CDR3 contains 18 residues. Trimming at V came to 0 bases and at J to 7 bases, leaving 11 bases not matched to a gene. Germline values: CDR1 SGHTA, CDR2 FQGTGA. The CDR3 here is CASSLTLDRGLKGGELFF. The CDR3 DNA follows: TGTGCCAGCAGCTTAACTCTTGACAGGGGGCTAAAAGGCGGGGAGCTGTTTTTT.

This clone has a handful of counts. The gene calls are TRBV11-3 and TRBJ2-1; D is possibly TRBD2 (6 bases). Trimming cost V 4 bases and J 4 bases, with 14 bases left between them. This CDR3 comprises 15 residues. Germline CDR1 is SGHNT and CDR2 is YENEEA. CDR3 sequence: CASSSWDGGYNEQFF. CDR3 sequence (DNA): TGTGCCAGCAGCTCATGGGACGGAGGGTACAATGAGCAGTTCTTC.

This chain connects TRBV10-3 to TRBJ2-7, with D perhaps TRBD2 (5 bases). The CDR3 length is 14 residues. Germline CDR1 and CDR2: ENHRY and SYGVKD. Trimming shortened V by 6 bases and J by 7 bases, and 19 bases separated the two germline ends. The CDR3 is CAISPVGPPGEQYF. The CDR3, as DNA: TGTGCCATCAGCCCAGTGGGCCCTCCGGGGGAGCAGTACTTC.

V is TRBV7-6 and J is TRBJ2-1; D gene unclear. This CDR3 spans 11 amino acids. The V and J ends lost 5 bases and 9 bases respectively, with 8 bases between them. Germline V gives CDR1 SGHVS, CDR2 FNYEAQ. The CDR3 sequence: CASSLTAEQFF. CDR3 bases: TGTGCCAGCAGCCTAACAGCTGAGCAGTTCTTC.

This chain uses TRBV27 with TRBJ2-1, with D possibly being TRBD2 (6 bases). This CDR3 comprises 14 residues. Germline CDR1 reads MNHEY; CDR2 reads SMNVEV (reference sequence). The V gene lost 7 bases and the J gene lost 2 bases, with 12 bases spanning the gap. CDR3 in DNA: TGTGCCAGCACCAGGACTAACACCTACAATGAGCAGTTCTTC. Residues: CASTRTNTYNEQFF.

The chain links TRBV9 to TRBJ1-6, with 12 bases aligning to TRBD1. The germline CDR1 and CDR2 sequences are SGDLS and YYNGEE. This CDR3 is built from 16 residues. Losses at the gene ends were 0 bases for V and 10 bases for J; bases not matched to a gene: 5. The CDR3 is CASSVGGTGGGSPLHF. The CDR3 nucleotides read TGTGCCAGCAGCGTAGGAGGGACAGGGGGCGGATCACCCCTCCACTTT.

V is TRBV14 and J is TRBJ2-7; no clear D. The CDR3 consists of 13 residues. Trimming took 8 bases from V and 5 from J, leaving 16 bases between them. Per germline, CDR1 SGHDN and CDR2 FVKESK. CDR3 coding DNA: TGTGCCAGCGGCGACCATAACGTCCACGAGCAGTACTTC. It is translated as CASGDHNVHEQYF.

The J gene is TRBJ1-2, the V gene TRBV11-2; possibly TRBD1 for D (6 bases). Trimming pared 5 bases from V and 3 bases from J, leaving 16 bases between. The CDR3 length is 15 residues. Germline V lookup: CDR1 SGHAT, CDR2 FQNNGV. The CDR3 DNA is TGTGCCAGCAGCCTTTCTTCGACAGGCTACTATGGCTACACCTTC. Its protein is CASSLSSTGYYGYTF. Filled out from reference TRBV11-2 and TRBJ1-2, the complete variable domain reads EAGVAQSPRYKIIEKRQSVAFWCNPISGHATLYWYQQILGQGPKLLIQFQNNGVVDDSQLPKDRFSAERLKGVDSTLKIQPAKLEDSAVYLCASSLSSTGYYGYTFGSGTRLTVV.

This chain uses TRBV15 with TRBJ1-2; no definite D call. Between the trimmed V and J ends, which lost 0 bases and 5 bases, there was a span of 10 bases. The CDR3 extends over 14 amino acids. Germline V CDR1 and CDR2: LNHNV, YYDKDF (reference sequence). CDR3 residues: CATSREGGGYGYTF. CDR3 coding DNA: TGTGCCACCAGCAGAGAGGGCGGTGGGTATGGCTACACCTTC.

The V gene is TRBV29-1, the J gene TRBJ1-1; D may be TRBD1 (5 bases). Germline loops: CDR1 SQVTM, CDR2 ANQGSEA. The CDR3 has 13 residues. V shed 0 bases and J shed 8 bases, with 13 bases lying between them. This chain's CDR3 is CSVEDGLDREAFF. The CDR3, as DNA: TGCAGCGTTGAAGACGGATTAGACAGAGAAGCTTTCTTT.

The chain recombines TRBV7-3 with TRBJ2-1; TRBD2 might be the D (5 bases). The length of the CDR3 is 14 residues. Germline V CDR1 and CDR2: SGHTA, FQGTGA. Between the trimmed V and J ends, which lost 2 bases and 6 bases, there was a span of 11 bases. This CDR3 is CASSLRGSSNEQFF. As DNA, the CDR3 is TGTGCCAGCAGCTTACGCGGGTCTAGCAATGAGCAGTTCTTC.

The gene calls are TRBV7-2 and TRBJ2-7, with 13 nucleotides matching TRBD2. Trimming at V came to 5 bases and at J to 3 bases, leaving 4 bases not matched to a gene. The CDR3 contains 15 residues. The germline CDR1 and CDR2 sequences are SGHTA and FQGNSA. CDR3 region: CASSQTSGGHYEQYF. Here the CDR3 DNA reads TGTGCCAGCAGCCAGACTAGCGGGGGGCACTACGAGCAGTACTTC.

The chain has TRBV10-3 and TRBJ1-2; D not certain. V lost 0 bases, J lost 0 bases, and 5 bases lay in between. The germline V gene has CDR1 ENHRY and CDR2 SYGVKD. The CDR3 is 14 amino acids. CDR3 in amino acids: CAISESGANYGYTF. CDR3 DNA sequence: TGTGCCATCAGTGAGTCGGGAGCTAACTATGGCTACACCTTC.